This T cell receptor (beta chain) appears in the sequencing data of a study of blood T cells in healthy people across ages. For the second PCR, which ran for roughly 6 to 12 cycles, a sample-barcoded 5' primer and a J-beta primer mix were used. One entry per CDR3 protein results from TCRdb running MiXCR on the 5' RACE reads. The data hold more than 650,000 distinct CDR3 sequences, with less than 70% observed a single time. The CDR3 runs 12 residues. Germline assignment: CDR1 SGHTA and CDR2 FQGNSA. V was clipped by 8 bases and J by 12 bases, with 19 bases between them. The chain joins TRBV7-2 to TRBJ1-1; D may be TRBD1 (5 bases). The sequencing input was blood. The clonotype originates from a man older than 75 in good health. The CDR3 spells CASSPRLDKPFF. The CDR3 DNA sequence: TGTGCCAGCTCCCCGCGTTTGGACAAACCTTTCTTT.